The rows below give T cell receptor beta chains drawn from one sample of a study of OX40 agonist ivuxolimab in advanced cancers. Some clones are missing from TCRdb's copy, which holds only in-frame ones; the method was immunoSEQ multiplex PCR. The data show some 59,000 clones, around 90% seen once. Here the sequenced sample was CD4+ or CD8+ T cells sorted from blood, taken in a trial of the OX40 agonist ivuxolimab. These receptors were obtained from an adult with an advanced solid tumor such as melanoma, head and neck, liver or kidney cancer. CDR3s include the opening cysteine and the closing phenylalanine or tryptophan. A D gene is named only where the DNA matches it firmly. A row's size may be missing; if present it is once, few, many or a size class.

clone size,V gene,J gene,D gene,CDR3 DNA,CDR3 protein
.,TRBV27,TRBJ1-1,.,TGTGCCAGCAGTTTATCAAGGAACACTGAAGCTTTCTTT,CASSLSRNTEAFF
.,TRBV5-6,TRBJ2-7,.,TGTGCCAGCAGCTTGAAAACCTACGAGCAGTACTTC,CASSLKTYEQYF
few,TRBV4-1,TRBJ1-4,.,TGCGCCAGCAACCCACAGGGTTCCATTGCAACTAATGAAAAACTGTTTTTT,CASNPQGSIATNEKLFF
.,TRBV19,TRBJ1-1,.,TGTGCCAGTGCCGGGCTATTGAACACTGAAGCTTTCTTT,CASAGLLNTEAFF
.,TRBV6-4,TRBJ2-1,TRBD2,TGTGCCAGCAGTGAACTAGCGGGAGGGTATAATGAGCAGTTCTTC,CASSELAGGYNEQFF
.,TRBV4-3,TRBJ1-4,TRBD1,TGCGCCAGCAGCCCCGGGACAGGGGGACGGGAAAAACTGTTTTTT,CASSPGTGGREKLFF
.,TRBV11-2,TRBJ2-7,.,TGTGCCAGCAGCTCCACAAACTCCTACGAGCAGTACTTC,CASSSTNSYEQYF
.,TRBV15,TRBJ1-1,.,TGTGCCACCAGCAGTACCGGGGCCACCGCGGTCTTT,CATSSTGATAVF
.,TRBV6-5,TRBJ2-2,.,TGTGCCAGCAGTTACGGGCTGAACACCGGGGAGCTGTTTTTT,CASSYGLNTGELFF
.,TRBV5-4,TRBJ2-7,TRBD2,TGTGCCAGCAGTCGTGAACTAGCGGGAGGGGATGAGCAGTACTTC,CASSRELAGGDEQYF
.,TRBV4-1,TRBJ2-7,TRBD1,TGCGCCAGCAGCCAGGTGGACAGGGCGTCCTACGAGCAGTACTTC,CASSQVDRASYEQYF
.,TRBV9,TRBJ1-1,TRBD1,TGTGCCAGCAGCGCAGGGACAGGGGCCACTGAAGCTTTCTTT,CASSAGTGATEAFF
.,TRBV19,TRBJ2-1,TRBD2,TGTGCCAGTAGTATGACGTCCCTAGCGGGAGAATACAATGAGCAGTTCTTC,CASSMTSLAGEYNEQFF
once,TRBV15,TRBJ2-7,TRBD1,TGTGCCACCAGGCAAAGGACAGGGTTCGAGCAGTACTTC,CATRQRTGFEQYF
.,TRBV11-1,TRBJ2-7,.,TGTGCCAGCAGCTGGAGGGGGGACGAGCAGTACTTC,CASSWRGDEQYF
.,TRBV4-3,TRBJ2-5,.,TGCGCCAGCAGCCAAGATCCCCCAGGGACCAACTTCGGGGAGACCCAGTACTTC,CASSQDPPGTNFGETQYF
.,TRBV29-1,TRBJ1-1,.,TGCAGCCTTTTTCGGAACACTGAAGCTTTCTTT,CSLFRNTEAFF
.,TRBV29-1,TRBJ2-3,.,TGCAGCGTCTGGCGAGAGGGGGATGATAGCACAGATACGCAGTATTTT,CSVWREGDDSTDTQYF
.,TRBV5-6,TRBJ2-7,.,TGTGCCAGCAGCCACTTGGCTTCGTCCGGGGGCGAGCAGTACTTC,CASSHLASSGGEQYF
.,TRBV7-6,TRBJ2-7,TRBD1,TGTGCCAGCAGCTTACGGGGACAGGGCTACGAGCAGTACTTC,CASSLRGQGYEQYF
.,TRBV5-1,TRBJ2-1,.,TGCGCCAGCAGCCCCGGGGGTGAGCAGTTCTTC,CASSPGGEQFF
.,TRBV5-6,TRBJ2-7,.,TGTGCCAGCAGCTTGAAGGGGATCCCCTACGAGCAGTACTTC,CASSLKGIPYEQYF
.,TRBV9,TRBJ1-1,.,TGTGCCAGCAGCCCGAGCTGGGGACTGTTGAACACTGAAGCTTTCTTT,CASSPSWGLLNTEAFF
.,TRBV29-1,TRBJ1-1,.,TGCAGCGTTGGAGGGGAGGTGAACACTGAAGCTTTCTTT,CSVGGEVNTEAFF
.,TRBV4-3,TRBJ2-1,.,TGCGCCAGCAGCCAAGATTTGAGCTTGGGGGAGGTTGAGCAGTTCTTC,CASSQDLSLGEVEQFF
once,TRBV27,TRBJ2-7,.,TGTGCCAGCAGTCCTGGACTCTCCTACGAGCAGTACTTC,CASSPGLSYEQYF
.,TRBV6-5,TRBJ2-7,TRBD1,TGTGCCAGCAGTTACTCCGGGACAGGCTCCTACGAGCAGTACTTC,CASSYSGTGSYEQYF
.,TRBV14,TRBJ2-1,.,TGTGCCAGCAGCCAAGAAGCCGTGGGGAATGAGCAGTTCTTC,CASSQEAVGNEQFF
.,TRBV7-2,TRBJ2-4,TRBD1,TGTGCCAGCAGCTTAATCGACAGGGGTTTTGACGACATTCAGTACTTC,CASSLIDRGFDDIQYF
.,TRBV5-1,TRBJ1-2,TRBD1,TGCGCCAGCAGCTACACAGGGGGGAATGGCTACACCTTC,CASSYTGGNGYTF
.,TRBV10-3,TRBJ2-5,TRBD2,TGTGCCATCAGTGGGGGTAGCGGGTGGTCGGAGACCCAGTACTTC,CAISGGSGWSETQYF
.,TRBV9,TRBJ1-2,.,TGTGCCAGCAGCGTAGGCTGGGCGGGGGAGGATGGCTACACCTTC,CASSVGWAGEDGYTF
.,TRBV6-6,TRBJ2-1,TRBD1,TGTGCCAGCAGTTCAGACAGGGGGACTGAGCAGTTCTTC,CASSSDRGTEQFF
.,TRBV13,TRBJ1-1,.,TGTGCCAGCAGCTTAGGCTCAAGTCCTGAAGCTTTCTTT,CASSLGSSPEAFF
.,TRBV5-4,TRBJ2-7,TRBD2,TGTGCCAGCAGGCGGGGGGAGGCCTACGAGCAGTACTTC,CASRRGEAYEQYF
.,TRBV19,TRBJ1-2,.,.,CASSFGPGGDYGYTF
.,TRBV28,TRBJ1-3,.,TGTGCCAGCAGTTTTTTAGGACTAAACACCATATATTTT,CASSFLGLNTIYF
.,TRBV9,TRBJ2-3,.,TGTGCCAGCAGCGTTAGAGGGGGGGAAAGTACAGATACGCAGTATTTT,CASSVRGGESTDTQYF
.,TRBV28,TRBJ2-1,TRBD2,TGTGCCAGTACCGAAGCGGGAGGGGCCTACAATGAGCAGTTCTTC,CASTEAGGAYNEQFF